This passage covers 8 T cell receptor beta chains from one sample sequenced in a study of blood T cell repertoires in COVID-19. Produced via immunoSEQ multiplex PCR; TCRdb's table is partial and in-frame only. The table records roughly 200,000 clones, roughly 82% of them present only once. Sample: peripheral blood. The receptors derive from a woman between 55 and 75 years old with COVID-19, enrolled during active disease.

The V and J genes are TRBV5-1 and TRBJ2-1, with D possibly matching TRBD2 (5 bases). Germline V lookup: CDR1 SGHRS, CDR2 YFSETQ. The CDR3 extends over 17 amino acids. V was shortened by 2 bases and J by 0 bases, with 15 bases between the two germline ends. The CDR3 coding sequence is TGCGCCAGCAGCTTAATCCGCCCAGGACTCTCCTACAATGAGCAGTTCTTC. It translates to CASSLIRPGLSYNEQFF.

The chain carries TRBV5-1 and TRBJ2-2, with TRBD2 as a possible D gene (5 bases). V was shortened by 4 bases and J by 6 bases, with 16 bases between the two germline ends. In germline, CDR1 is SGHRS, CDR2 YFSETQ. The CDR3 is made up of 15 amino acids. CDR3 sequence: CASSPRVRVSGELFF. CDR3 DNA sequence: TGCGCCAGCAGCCCGCGGGTTAGGGTTTCCGGGGAGCTGTTTTTT. Based on the CDR3 plus reference TRBV5-1 and TRBJ2-2, the full variable domain is KAGVTQTPRYLIKTRGQQVTLSCSPISGHRSVSWYQQTPGQGLQFLFEYFSETQRNKGNFPGRFSGRQFSNSRSEMNVSTLELGDSALYLCASSPRVRVSGELFFGEGSRLTVL.

J is TRBJ1-2 and V is TRBV5-1, with 8 bases matching TRBD1. Germline V gene sequence: CDR1 SGHRS, CDR2 YFSETQ. CDR3 length: 17 amino acids. V shed 4 bases, J shed 4 bases, and the junction held 15 bases outside the gene matches. The DNA of the CDR3 is TGCGCCAGCAGCCCCTCAGGGGGCGGGGCGCAAGGCTATGGCTACACCTTC. Protein sequence: CASSPSGGGAQGYGYTF.

This chain connects TRBV6-5 to TRBJ2-1, with 10 positions matching TRBD2. V lost 6 bases, J lost 3 bases, and 5 bases stayed unmatched. Germline V gives CDR1 MNHEY, CDR2 SVGAGI. CDR3 size: 15 residues. CDR3 residues: CASRRTSGVYNEQFF. The CDR3 DNA reads TGTGCCAGCAGGCGTACTAGCGGGGTCTACAATGAGCAGTTCTTC.

The chain employs TRBV4-2 and TRBJ2-1; a possible D gene is TRBD1 (6 bases). This CDR3 spans 16 amino acids. The V gene's germline CDR1 is LGHNA and CDR2 YNFKEQ. Trimming took off 0 bases at V and 7 bases at J, with 16 bases between the two ends. The CDR3 nucleotides are TGTGCCAGCAGCCAAGATTTGAGGGGGAGAGGAAATGAGCAGTTCTTC. Its translation is CASSQDLRGRGNEQFF.

This chain uses TRBV30 with TRBJ1-1, with a possible D match to TRBD1 (5 bases). Germline CDR1 is GTSNPN and CDR2 is SVGIG (reference sequence). Trimming took off 1 base at V and 0 bases at J, with 12 bases between the two ends. The CDR3 totals 15 residues. The CDR3 DNA is TGTGCCTGGAGTGGAGACAGCTACATGAACACTGAAGCTTTCTTT. It codes for CAWSGDSYMNTEAFF. Full variable domain (missing parts from reference TRBV30 and TRBJ1-1): SQTIHQWPATLVQPVGSPLSLECTVEGTSNPNLYWYRQAAGRGLQLLFYSVGIGQISSEVPQNLSASRPQDRQFILSSKKLLLSDSGFYLCAWSGDSYMNTEAFFGQGTRLTVV.

In its sample, this clone was seen once. The chain couples TRBV7-9 to TRBJ2-7; 11 nucleotides match TRBD1. The V gene end was trimmed by 5 bases and the J gene end by 7 bases; junction bases not matched to a gene: 7. The CDR3 is 14 amino acids. Germline assignment: CDR1 SEHNR and CDR2 FQNEAQ (reference sequence). The chain's CDR3 is CASSPPGQGGEQYV. Here the CDR3 DNA reads TGTGCCAGCAGCCCACCGGGACAGGGGGGTGAGCAGTACGTC.

The rearrangement joins TRBV6-5 to TRBJ1-5, with D perhaps TRBD1 (6 bases). The CDR3 contains 14 residues. Germline CDR1 is MNHEY and CDR2 is SVGAGI. V was shortened by 6 bases and J by 1 base, with 10 bases between the two germline ends. The CDR3 DNA sequence: TGTGCCAGCAGGGAGGGGGGGAGCAATCAGCCCCAGCATTTT. It codes for CASREGGSNQPQHF.